A selection of T cell receptor beta chains follows, all from one sample in a study of blood T cells in healthy people across ages. TCRdb re-derived calls from the 5' RACE reads in MiXCR, one entry per CDR3 protein. The table has roughly 700,000 distinct CDR3 sequences, about half seen once; the top ten hold 25% to 35%. The sequenced sample consisted of blood. These receptors came from a woman aged 55-75 years in good health. The CDR3 runs from the conserved cysteine through the conserved F or W. D genes are given only for firm matches. Expanded clones get a size class; other rows say once, few or many, or leave the size out.

j_gene	v_gene	abundance	d_gene	CDR3nt	CDR3aa
TRBJ1-5	TRBV12-3/TRBV12-4	.	.	TGTGCCAGCAGTTTAGCCAGGGATAATCAGCCCCAGCATTTT	CASSLARDNQPQHF
TRBJ1-1	TRBV29-1	.	.	TGCAGCGTTAGATTTAAGGGTCTGAACACTGAAGCTTTCTTT	CSVRFKGLNTEAFF
TRBJ2-7	TRBV11-2	.	.	TGTGCCAGCAGCTTTGCGACACGGGGGCAGTACTTC	CASSFATRGQYF
TRBJ2-1	TRBV4-3	few	TRBD1	TGCGCCAGCAGCCAAGATGCTTTGGGGACAGAAAACAATGAGCAGTTCTTC	CASSQDALGTENNEQFF
TRBJ1-1	TRBV28	.	.	TGTGCCAGTGGAACAGGGCCCCGGGGCACTGAAGCTTTCTTT	CASGTGPRGTEAFF
TRBJ2-7	TRBV20-1	.	TRBD1	TGCAGTGCTAGAGATCCGGGACAGGGGGAGAACGAGCAGTACTTC	CSARDPGQGENEQYF
TRBJ1-2	TRBV6-5	.	TRBD1	TGTGCCAGCAGGCCCCCCGGGACAGGGGTCGGAGGCTACACCTTC	CASRPPGTGVGGYTF
TRBJ2-1	TRBV29-1	.	.	TGCAGCGTTGGACCGAACCCTCCACAGAGCTCCTACAATGAGCAGTTCTTC	CSVGPNPPQSSYNEQFF
TRBJ2-7	TRBV10-3	.	.	TGTGCCATCAGTGAAACAGGGGGGGACTCCTACGAGCAGTACTTC	CAISETGGDSYEQYF
TRBJ1-2	TRBV7-2	.	.	TGTGCCAGCACCTCAGGTGGGAAGCCCCTGTATGGCTACACCTTC	CASTSGGKPLYGYTF
TRBJ2-1	TRBV3-1	.	TRBD2	TGTGCCAGCAGCCAAGGGCCGCTAGCGGGCCCTCGCCGGTGGTTCTTC	CASSQGPLAGPRRWFF
TRBJ2-1	TRBV6-6	many	TRBD2	TGTGCCAGCAGTTTGCGGGAGTACCACAATGAGCAGTTCTTC	CASSLREYHNEQFF
TRBJ1-2	TRBV20-1	.	TRBD1	TGCAGTGCCGAAGCCCGGACAGGAATCTCCTATGGCTACACCTTC	CSAEARTGISYGYTF
TRBJ2-1	TRBV11-2	.	.	TGTGCCAGCAGCTCCGAGAACAATGAGCAGTTCTTC	CASSSENNEQFF
TRBJ2-1	TRBV20-1	.	.	TGCAGTGTTAGAGGTGGGTCCTACAATGAGCAGTTCTTC	CSVRGGSYNEQFF
TRBJ2-6	TRBV7-9	.	.	TGTGCCAGCAGCTTAGCCCAGGGCTCCGGGGCCAACGTCCTGACTTTC	CASSLAQGSGANVLTF
TRBJ2-5	TRBV28	few	.	TGTGCCAGCAGTTTACTCGGGGGAACGTACAATGAGCAGTACTTC	CASSLLGGTYNEQYF
TRBJ2-1	TRBV9	once	.	TGTGCCAGCAGCGTACTACCAGACCCGATCCTCCACGAGCAGTTCTTC	CASSVLPDPILHEQFF
TRBJ2-1	TRBV20-1	.	TRBD2	TGCAGTGGTTTCGGGACTAGCGGCGGCAATGAGCAGTTCTTC	CSGFGTSGGNEQFF
TRBJ2-7	TRBV7-9	.	.	TGTGCCAGCAGCCAGGGGATACGGGACCGTAGCATCTACGAGCAGTACTTC	CASSQGIRDRSIYEQYF
TRBJ2-5	TRBV4-2	.	TRBD2	TGTGCCAGCAGCCAAGGTAGTTCGAGCGGGAGGGTCGGGGAGACCCAGTACTTC	CASSQGSSSGRVGETQYF
TRBJ2-7	TRBV4-2	.	TRBD2	TGTGCCAGCAGCCAAGATTGGTCTAGCGGCCTCTCCTACGAGCAGTACTTC	CASSQDWSSGLSYEQYF
TRBJ2-1	TRBV29-1	few	.	TGCAGCGTTCTCGATTTCCGGGGGACGCGGGGCGACAATGAGCAGTTCTTC	CSVLDFRGTRGDNEQFF
TRBJ2-7	TRBV3-1	few	.	TGTGCCAGCAGCCAAGGAGGGATCCATTTATACGAGCAGTACTTC	CASSQGGIHLYEQYF
TRBJ2-5	TRBV6-6	few	TRBD2	TGTGCCAGCAGTTACTCTCTAGCGGGGGACCAAGAGACCCAGTACTTC	CASSYSLAGDQETQYF
TRBJ2-4	TRBV2	.	.	TGTGCCAGCAGGGCCTGGGGCCTCAAAAACATTCAGTACTTC	CASRAWGLKNIQYF
TRBJ2-6	TRBV11-2	.	TRBD1	TGTGCCAGCAGTCCAGGGGGTTCGGGATCTGGGGCCAACGTCCTGACTTTC	CASSPGGSGSGANVLTF
TRBJ2-2	TRBV7-6	.	.	TGTGCCAGCAGCTTAGCAGGCAGCGGACCAGGGGTCGGGGAGCTGTTTTTT	CASSLAGSGPGVGELFF
TRBJ1-5	TRBV27	.	.	TGTGCCAGCAGTTCCAGGGCCAACGGCAATCAGCCCCAGCATTTT	CASSSRANGNQPQHF
TRBJ2-4	TRBV7-9	.	TRBD1	TGTGCCAGCAGCTTGCCGACAGGGGGCGGAAACATTCAGTACTTC	CASSLPTGGGNIQYF
TRBJ2-1	TRBV24-1	.	TRBD2	TGTGCCACCAGTGATTGGAGGACCGGGGGGTACAATGAGCAGTTCTTC	CATSDWRTGGYNEQFF
TRBJ2-4	TRBV20-1	.	.	TGCAGTGTTAAAAGTCAAGGGCGGGCACTAGCCAAAAACATTCAGTACTTC	CSVKSQGRALAKNIQYF
TRBJ1-1	TRBV29-1	.	.	TGCAGCGTCCGGACAGACCCGAATTTGAACACTGAAGCTTTCTTT	CSVRTDPNLNTEAFF
TRBJ2-7	TRBV11-1	.	.	TGTGCCAGCAGCCCAAACCATGGGGAGTCCACCTACGAGCAGTACTTC	CASSPNHGESTYEQYF
TRBJ2-1	TRBV12-3/TRBV12-4	.	TRBD2	TGTGCCGGCAGTTTTAGAAGCGGGAGGGCCTACAATGAGCAGTTCTTC	CAGSFRSGRAYNEQFF
TRBJ2-1	TRBV5-1	few	TRBD1	TGCGCCAGCAGCCGGGGACAGGCCGACAATGAGCAGTTCTTC	CASSRGQADNEQFF
TRBJ2-7	TRBV12-3/TRBV12-4	.	TRBD1	TGTGCCAGCAGTAATGACAGGGTTGCGGACGAGCAGTACTTC	CASSNDRVADEQYF
TRBJ1-1	TRBV2	.	.	TGTGCCAGCAGTGAGAGTAGGATGAACACTGAAGCTTTCTTT	CASSESRMNTEAFF
TRBJ2-5	TRBV7-2	.	.	TGTGCCAGCAGCCCCGGGACTCCCCTGGAGACCCAGTACTTC	CASSPGTPLETQYF
TRBJ1-2	TRBV20-1	.	.	TGCAGTGCTAGACAACAGGCCAGCTATGGCTACACCTTC	CSARQQASYGYTF
TRBJ2-5	TRBV15	few	.	TGTGCCACCAGCTCTGCAGGGCGCCAAGAGACCCAGTACTTC	CATSSAGRQETQYF
TRBJ2-5	TRBV12-3/TRBV12-4	once	TRBD1	TGTGCCAGCCGTCGGACAGGGGGTGCAGAGACCCAGTACTTC	CASRRTGGAETQYF
TRBJ1-2	TRBV12-3/TRBV12-4	many	.	TGTGCCAGCAGTTCCCGGGACTATGGCTACACCTTC	CASSSRDYGYTF
TRBJ2-3	TRBV9	.	.	TGTGCCAGCAGCGTAGTCCCCAACGGAGATACGCAGTATTTT	CASSVVPNGDTQYF
TRBJ1-2	TRBV5-1	few	.	TGCGCCAGCAGCTTAGGGAATTCCGCTGACTGCACCTTC	CASSLGNSADCTF
TRBJ2-7	TRBV7-2	.	TRBD1	TGTGCCAGCAGCTTAAGTGCCCCGGGACAGGGCTACGAGCAGTACTTC	CASSLSAPGQGYEQYF
TRBJ2-3	TRBV11-2	.	TRBD2	TGTGCCAGCAGCGCGAAACCGGGACTACTAACCCGAACCACAGATACGCAGTATTTT	CASSAKPGLLTRTTDTQYF
TRBJ2-7	TRBV20-1	few	TRBD2	TGCAGTGCTCACAGCGGGACCTACGAGCAGTACTTC	CSAHSGTYEQYF
TRBJ2-6	TRBV20-1	.	.	TGCAGTGCTAGAGCGTCACTCTCTGGGGCCAACGTCCTGACTTTC	CSARASLSGANVLTF
TRBJ2-7	TRBV20-1	.	.	TGCAGTGCTAGAGGAGGGGGACTCGAGCAGTACTTC	CSARGGGLEQYF
TRBJ2-7	TRBV20-1	few	.	TGCAGTGCTGAACCTCCGACACCGCGCTACGAGCAGTACTTC	CSAEPPTPRYEQYF